Below are 20 T cell receptor beta chains sequenced from a single sample in a study of shared T cell receptors in the human thymus. This table comes from immunoSEQ multiplex PCR, and its TCRdb copy is limited to in-frame clones, with some not included. Of hundreds of thousands of clones in the sample, over 75% were seen once. In addition, the sample was reused for a study of human thymus T cells.

Sequencing used thymocytes. All receptors derive from a boy in the first two years of life with a congenital heart defect.

This rearrangement joins TRBV18 to TRBJ1-4; 9 positions match TRBD1. V shed 6 bases and J 6 bases; nucleotides not matched to a gene: 20. Per germline, CDR1 KGHSH and CDR2 LQKENI. The CDR3 sequence is 19 residues long. This CDR3 is CASSRDIRDRESRYEKLFF. CDR3 DNA: TGTGCCAGCTCTCGCGACATCCGGGACAGGGAAAGCCGCTATGAAAAACTGTTTTTT.

The J gene is TRBJ2-7, the V gene TRBV7-9; D remains unclear. The ends were cut back, 2 bases at V and 9 bases at J, with 11 bases in the middle. CDR1 and CDR2 (germline): SEHNR, FQNEAQ (reference sequence). The CDR3 length is 12 residues. CDR3 amino acids: CASSLSTLRQYF. In DNA form, the CDR3 reads TGTGCCAGCAGCTTAAGTACTTTGCGGCAGTACTTC.

CDR3 region: CASSLNGLGRETQYF. The DNA for the CDR3 is TGTGCCAGCAGCTTAAATGGACTAGGGAGGGAGACCCAGTACTTC. The V call is TRBV7-2, the J call TRBJ2-5, with 7 bases aligning to TRBD2. Germline CDR1 and CDR2: SGHTA and FQGNSA. J gave up 5 bases and V 2 bases, and 8 bases lay outside the gene matches. The CDR3 extends over 15 amino acids.

The V and J genes are TRBV14 and TRBJ2-5, with 7 bases aligning to TRBD2. Trimming cost V 0 bases and J 3 bases; bases outside gene matches: 10. The CDR3 consists of 17 residues. Looked up from germline, CDR1 is SGHDN and CDR2 is FVKESK. The CDR3 DNA sequence: TGTGCCAGCAGCCAAGAACCCCCGGGAGGCCAAAAAGAGACCCAGTACTTC. It translates to CASSQEPPGGQKETQYF.

The chain links TRBV4-3 to TRBJ2-5, with 9 nucleotides matching TRBD2. The V gene's germline CDR1 is LGHNA and CDR2 YSLEER. This CDR3 is 18 amino acids long. Trimming cost V 0 bases and J 3 bases; bases outside gene matches: 11. CDR3 residues: CASSQEEVSGRGEETQYF. The CDR3 DNA reads TGCGCCAGCAGCCAAGAAGAGGTTAGCGGGAGAGGGGAAGAGACCCAGTACTTC.

This chain uses TRBV27 with TRBJ2-1, with TRBD1 matching over 9 bases. Trimming cost V 10 bases and J 8 bases; bases outside gene matches: 12. The CDR3 sequence is 14 residues long. Germline CDR1 and CDR2: MNHEY and SMNVEV (reference sequence). Here the CDR3 DNA reads TGTGCCATCCGGGGACAGGGCCCTCGGCATGAGCAGTTCTTC. It is translated as CAIRGQGPRHEQFF.

The genes are TRBV28 and TRBJ2-5; TRBD1 might be the D (7 bases). CDR1 is MDHEN, CDR2 SYDVKM, per germline. Trimming shortened V by 5 bases and J by 0 bases, and 19 bases separated the two germline ends. There are 17 residues in the CDR3. DNA for the CDR3: TGTGCCAGCAGTCCCGGACGGAGGGGGCTGTACCAAGAGACCCAGTACTTC. It yields the protein CASSPGRRGLYQETQYF.

The gene calls are TRBV4-3 and TRBJ2-7; D is uncertain. The germline gives CDR1 LGHNA, CDR2 YSLEER. V lost 0 bases and J lost 2, with 20 bases in between. This CDR3 comprises 18 residues. The CDR3 loop is CASSQDTPPHTNPYEQYF. Here the CDR3 DNA reads TGCGCCAGCAGCCAAGATACGCCCCCCCACACTAACCCCTACGAGCAGTACTTC.

V gene TRBV7-2 combines with J gene TRBJ2-7; possible D gene TRBD1, 6 bases. CDR1 is SGHTA, CDR2 FQGNSA, per germline. This CDR3 is built from 15 residues. The ends were cut back, 4 bases at V and 6 bases at J, with 19 bases in the middle. The CDR3 nucleotides read TGTGCCAGCAGCTCCCCCGAAGGGGGAGCCGGCGAGCAGTACTTC. Translation gives CASSSPEGGAGEQYF.

The rearrangement links TRBV19 to TRBJ1-4; 10 bases agree with TRBD1. CDR1 LNHDA and CDR2 SQIVND come from the germline V gene (reference sequence). The junction had 4 bases not matched to a gene; V was cut back by 5 bases and J by 4 bases. The CDR3 consists of 15 residues. In DNA, the CDR3 is TGTGCCAGTAGTCCACGGACAGGGGGTAATGAAAAACTGTTTTTT. As protein: CASSPRTGGNEKLFF.

CDR3: CASSYSIGSNEKLFF. The CDR3, as DNA: TGTGCCAGCAGTTACTCGATAGGGAGTAATGAAAAACTGTTTTTT. The rearrangement uses TRBV6-6 and TRBJ1-4; D remains ambiguous. V was cut by 0 bases and J by 4 bases, with 9 bases left in between. This CDR3 region has 15 residues. The germline CDR1 and CDR2 sequences are MNHNY and SVGAGI (reference sequence).

The chain links TRBV5-1 to TRBJ2-5; D might be TRBD2 (6 bases). Trimming took off 1 base at V and 5 bases at J, with 15 bases between the two ends. The CDR3 spans 15 residues. Germline V gene sequence: CDR1 SGHRS, CDR2 YFSETQ. Here the CDR3 reads CASSLHPLAWETQYF. CDR3 sequence (DNA): TGCGCCAGCAGCTTGCACCCACTAGCATGGGAGACCCAGTACTTC.

The genes are TRBV15 and TRBJ1-2, with D uncertain. Germline V gene data show CDR1 as LNHNV and CDR2 as YYDKDF (reference sequence). The CDR3 loop spans 14 amino acids. The V gene lost 1 base and the J gene lost 5 bases, with 11 bases spanning the gap. The CDR3 reads CATSRVGVRYGYTF. CDR3 coding DNA: TGTGCCACCAGCAGAGTGGGAGTCCGTTATGGCTACACCTTC.

V and J are TRBV30 and TRBJ2-1, with TRBD2 matching 12 bases. This CDR3 spans 18 amino acids. J was trimmed by 0 bases and V by 5 bases; bases with no gene match: 11. Germline V gene data show CDR1 as GTSNPN and CDR2 as SVGIG (reference sequence). The CDR3 coding sequence is TGTGCCTGGGGTACTAGCGGGAGGATCCAGGGCTCCTACAATGAGCAGTTCTTC. It yields the protein CAWGTSGRIQGSYNEQFF.

The J gene is TRBJ1-5, the V gene TRBV30; TRBD1 is a possible D gene (5 bases). Between the trimmed V and J ends, which lost 1 base and 0 bases, there was a span of 22 bases. This CDR3 has 19 amino acids. Germline CDR1 GTSNPN, CDR2 SVGIG (reference sequence). The CDR3 DNA reads as TGTGCCTGGAGTGGGGCCGGGGGGACTGCAACATATAGCAATCAGCCCCAGCATTTT. It translates to CAWSGAGGTATYSNQPQHF.

The chain is built from TRBV9 and TRBJ2-7; 10 bases map to TRBD1. J was trimmed by 3 bases and V by 3 bases; bases with no gene match: 6. Germline lookup yields CDR1 SGDLS and CDR2 YYNGEE. The length of the CDR3 is 15 residues. CDR3 region: CASSASGTGVYEQYF. CDR3 nucleotides: TGTGCCAGCAGCGCTTCCGGGACAGGGGTCTACGAGCAGTACTTC.

The chain's CDR3 is CASTRHRGGVFRHF. The DNA for the CDR3 is TGTGCCAGCACGAGACACAGGGGTGGGGTCTTTAGGCATTTT. The genes are TRBV28 and TRBJ1-5; TRBD1 aligns across 7 bases. CDR1 and CDR2 from the germline V gene are MDHEN and SYDVKM. This CDR3 region has 14 residues. The junction had 18 bases not matched to a gene; V was cut back by 7 bases and J by 15 bases. The full variable domain, its missing parts supplied by reference TRBV28 and TRBJ1-5, is DVKVTQSSRYLVKRTGEKVFLECVQDMDHENMFWYRQDPGLGLRLIYFSYDVKMKEKGDIPEGYSVSREKKERFSLILESASTNQTSMYLCASTRHRGGVFRHFGDGTRLSIL.

This chain uses TRBV29-1 with TRBJ1-1; 7 positions agree with TRBD1. The V and J ends lost 8 bases and 5 bases, in that order; junction bases with no gene match: 14. Germline lookup yields CDR1 SQVTM and CDR2 ANQGSEA. The CDR3 contains 14 residues. CDR3 in DNA: TGCAGCTCACATTCTTGGGACAGACGGACTGAAGCTTTCTTT. Protein sequence: CSSHSWDRRTEAFF.

CDR3 sequence (DNA): TGTGCCAGCAGTCCTTGGTTACAGGGGAACACCGGGGAGCTGTTTTTT. This codes for CASSPWLQGNTGELFF. This rearrangement joins TRBV28 to TRBJ2-2; D might be TRBD1 (6 bases). Germline CDR1 and CDR2: MDHEN and SYDVKM. The CDR3 totals 16 residues. V lost 5 bases, J lost 1 base, and 14 bases lay in between.

The chain joins TRBV27 to TRBJ2-7, with D possibly matching TRBD1 (6 bases). Germline loops: CDR1 MNHEY, CDR2 SMNVEV (reference sequence). This CDR3 contains 18 residues. V was cut by 5 bases and J by 0 bases, with 23 bases left in between. In DNA form, the CDR3 reads TGTGCCAGCAGTCCTTATTACTCACCGGACAGCTACTCCTACGAGCAGTACTTC. It translates to CASSPYYSPDSYSYEQYF.